The source of this T cell receptor beta chain is a study of neurological immune-mediated disorders. Study-wide points: The expanded clones of different subjects shared no CDR3 amino acid sequences (suggesting private repertoires in all groups).

Synthesis of cDNA used 5'RACE (with 10-nucleotide random UMIs). Each CDR3 protein is one row after TCRdb ran MiXCR on the 5' RACE reads. The sample holds some 100,000 distinct CDR3 sequences; 13% are singletons and the top ten take 5%. Germline trimming cut 0 bases from V and 1 base from J; bases unmatched to any gene: 5. This CDR3 is built from 17 residues. Germline assignment: CDR1 SGHRS and CDR2 YFSETQ. Stated time point: longitudinal time-point 2. Unsorted libraries were generated from 2 million PBMCs. These cells had been stored in RNAlater at -80 C. This clonotype has a count of ten or more. Its specificity is unknown.

Specimen: PBMCs. The TCR was taken from a female donor with HTLV-1-associated myelopathy (HAM/TSP). This chain links TRBV5-1 with TRBJ2-3; 10 bases fit TRBD2. CDR3 residues: CASSLGAGLAGTDTQYF. For the CDR3, the DNA is TGCGCCAGCAGCTTGGGGGCCGGACTAGCGGGCACAGATACGCAGTATTTT.